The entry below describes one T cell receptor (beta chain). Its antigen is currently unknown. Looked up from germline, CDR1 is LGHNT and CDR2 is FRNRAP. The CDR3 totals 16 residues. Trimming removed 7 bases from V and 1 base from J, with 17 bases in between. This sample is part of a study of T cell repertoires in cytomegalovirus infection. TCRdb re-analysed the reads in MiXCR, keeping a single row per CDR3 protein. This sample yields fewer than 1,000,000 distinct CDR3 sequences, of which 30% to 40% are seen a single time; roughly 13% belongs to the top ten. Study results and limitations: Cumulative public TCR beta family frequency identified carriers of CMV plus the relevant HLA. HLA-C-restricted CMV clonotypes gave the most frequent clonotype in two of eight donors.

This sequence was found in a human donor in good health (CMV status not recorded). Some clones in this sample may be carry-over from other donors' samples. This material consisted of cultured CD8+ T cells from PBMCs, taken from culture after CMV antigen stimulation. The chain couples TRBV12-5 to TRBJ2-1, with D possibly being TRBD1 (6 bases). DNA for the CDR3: TGTGCTAGTGTCTTTTCATCCACAGGGTCCTACAATGAGCAGTTCTTC. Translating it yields CASVFSSTGSYNEQFF.